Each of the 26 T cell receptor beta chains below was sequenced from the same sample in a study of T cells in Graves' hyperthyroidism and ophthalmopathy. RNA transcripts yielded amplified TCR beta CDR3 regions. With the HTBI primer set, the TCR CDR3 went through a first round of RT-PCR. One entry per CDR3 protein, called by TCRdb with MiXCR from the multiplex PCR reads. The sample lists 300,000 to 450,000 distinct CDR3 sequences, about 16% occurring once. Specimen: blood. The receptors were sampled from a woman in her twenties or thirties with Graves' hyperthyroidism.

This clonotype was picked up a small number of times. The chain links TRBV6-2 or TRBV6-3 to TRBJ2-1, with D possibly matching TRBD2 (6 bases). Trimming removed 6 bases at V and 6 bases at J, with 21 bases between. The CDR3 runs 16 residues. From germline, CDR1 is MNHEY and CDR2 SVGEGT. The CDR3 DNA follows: TGTGCCAGCAGCCCCCTAGCGTCCCTATGGGGCAATGAGCAGTTCTTC. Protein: CASSPLASLWGNEQFF.

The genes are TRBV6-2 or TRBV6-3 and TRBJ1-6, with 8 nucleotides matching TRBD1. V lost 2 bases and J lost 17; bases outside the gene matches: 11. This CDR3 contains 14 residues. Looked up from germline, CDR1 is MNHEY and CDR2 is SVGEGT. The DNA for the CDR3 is TGTGCCAGCAGTTACCCCGGGCCGGACAGGGATGTCCACTTT. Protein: CASSYPGPDRDVHF.

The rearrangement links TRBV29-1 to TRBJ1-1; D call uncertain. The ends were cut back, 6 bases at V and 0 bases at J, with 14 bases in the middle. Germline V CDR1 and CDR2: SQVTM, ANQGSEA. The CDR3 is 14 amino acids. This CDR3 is CSVSKTAMNTEAFF. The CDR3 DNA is TGCAGCGTCTCGAAAACAGCGATGAACACTGAAGCTTTCTTT.

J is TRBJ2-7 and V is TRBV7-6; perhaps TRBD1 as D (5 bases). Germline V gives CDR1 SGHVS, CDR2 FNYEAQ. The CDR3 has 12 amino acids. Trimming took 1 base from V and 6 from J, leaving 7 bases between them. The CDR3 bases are TGTGCCAGCAGCTTAGAGGGGCTCGAGCAGTACTTC. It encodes CASSLEGLEQYF.

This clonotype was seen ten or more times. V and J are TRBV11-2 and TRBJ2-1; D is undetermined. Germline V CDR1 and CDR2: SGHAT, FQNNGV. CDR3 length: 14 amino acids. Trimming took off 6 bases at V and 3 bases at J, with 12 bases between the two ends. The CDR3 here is CASSRKGGYNEQFF. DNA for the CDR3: TGTGCCAGCAGTCGTAAGGGCGGCTACAATGAGCAGTTCTTC.

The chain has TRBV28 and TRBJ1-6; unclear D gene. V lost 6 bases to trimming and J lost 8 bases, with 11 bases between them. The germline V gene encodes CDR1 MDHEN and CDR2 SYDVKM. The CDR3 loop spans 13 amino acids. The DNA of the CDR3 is TGTGCCAGCAGCCCGAGCTCAGATTCACCCCTCCACTTT. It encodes CASSPSSDSPLHF.

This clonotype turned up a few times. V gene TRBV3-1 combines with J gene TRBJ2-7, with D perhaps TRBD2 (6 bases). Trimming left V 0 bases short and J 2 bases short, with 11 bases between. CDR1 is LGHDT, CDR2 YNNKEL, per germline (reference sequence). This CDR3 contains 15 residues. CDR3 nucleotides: TGTGCCAGCAGCCAAGAAGGCGGGGATCCCTACGAGCAGTACTTC. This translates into CASSQEGGDPYEQYF.

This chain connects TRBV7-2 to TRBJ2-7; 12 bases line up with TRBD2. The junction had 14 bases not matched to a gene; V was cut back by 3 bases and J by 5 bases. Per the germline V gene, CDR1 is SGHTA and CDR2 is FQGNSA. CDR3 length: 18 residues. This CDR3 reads CASSLAPPGGLAGDEQYF. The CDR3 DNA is TGTGCCAGCAGCTTGGCCCCGCCCGGGGGACTAGCGGGCGACGAGCAGTACTTC.

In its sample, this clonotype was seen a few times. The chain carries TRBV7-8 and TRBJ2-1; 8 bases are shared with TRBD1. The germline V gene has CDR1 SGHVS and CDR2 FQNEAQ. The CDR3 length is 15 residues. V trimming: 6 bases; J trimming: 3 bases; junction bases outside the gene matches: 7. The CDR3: CASRLDRGGYNEQFF. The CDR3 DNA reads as TGTGCCAGCAGACTCGACAGGGGTGGCTACAATGAGCAGTTCTTC.

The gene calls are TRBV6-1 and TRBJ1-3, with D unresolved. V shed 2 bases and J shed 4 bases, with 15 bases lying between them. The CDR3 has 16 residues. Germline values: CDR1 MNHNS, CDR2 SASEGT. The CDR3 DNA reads TGTGCCAGCAGTGAACAAGGCCCCAAGTGGGGAAACACCATATATTTT. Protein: CASSEQGPKWGNTIYF.

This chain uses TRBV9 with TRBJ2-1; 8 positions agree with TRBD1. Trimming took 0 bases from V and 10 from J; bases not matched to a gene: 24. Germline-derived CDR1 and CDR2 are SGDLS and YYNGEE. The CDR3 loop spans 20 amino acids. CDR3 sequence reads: CASSVVGGSAGQAGGREQFF. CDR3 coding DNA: TGTGCCAGCAGCGTAGTAGGGGGCAGTGCGGGACAGGCAGGGGGGAGGGAGCAGTTCTTC.

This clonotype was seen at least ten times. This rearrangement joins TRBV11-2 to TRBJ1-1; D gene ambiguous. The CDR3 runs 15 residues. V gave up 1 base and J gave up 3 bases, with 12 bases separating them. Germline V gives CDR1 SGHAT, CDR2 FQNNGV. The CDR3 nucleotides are TGTGCCAGCAGCTTAGGCGGAGGGCGGCACACTGAAGCTTTCTTT. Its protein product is CASSLGGGRHTEAFF.

In nucleotides, the CDR3 is TGCAGTGCAGCGATGAGCACTGAAGCTTTCTTT. Protein sequence: CSAAMSTEAFF. The chain recombines TRBV20-1 with TRBJ1-1; no clear D gene. CDR1 is DFQATT and CDR2 is SNEGSKA in the germline V gene (reference sequence). The CDR3 is 11 amino acids. V dropped 6 bases and J dropped 4 bases, with 9 bases sitting between them.

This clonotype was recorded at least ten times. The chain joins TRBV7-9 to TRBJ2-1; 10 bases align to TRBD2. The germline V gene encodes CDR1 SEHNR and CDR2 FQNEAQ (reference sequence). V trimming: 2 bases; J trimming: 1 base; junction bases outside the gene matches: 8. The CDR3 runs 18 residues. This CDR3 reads CASSLTSSGSASYNEQFF. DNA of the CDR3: TGTGCCAGCAGCTTAACTTCTAGCGGGAGTGCTTCCTACAATGAGCAGTTCTTC.

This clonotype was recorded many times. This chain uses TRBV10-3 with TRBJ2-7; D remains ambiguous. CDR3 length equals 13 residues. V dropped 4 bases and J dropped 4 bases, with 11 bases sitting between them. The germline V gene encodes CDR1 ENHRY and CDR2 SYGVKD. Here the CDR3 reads CAISGSSPYEQYF. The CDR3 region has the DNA TGTGCCATCAGTGGATCTTCGCCGTACGAGCAGTACTTC.

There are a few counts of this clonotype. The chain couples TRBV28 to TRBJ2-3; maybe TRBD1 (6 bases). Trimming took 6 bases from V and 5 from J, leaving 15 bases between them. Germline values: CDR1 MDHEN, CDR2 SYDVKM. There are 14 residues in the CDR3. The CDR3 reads CASSITGLEDTQYF. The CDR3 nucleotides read TGTGCCAGCAGCATCACAGGGTTGGAAGATACGCAGTATTTT. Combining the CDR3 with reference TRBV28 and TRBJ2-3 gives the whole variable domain DVKVTQSSRYLVKRTGEKVFLECVQDMDHENMFWYRQDPGLGLRLIYFSYDVKMKEKGDIPEGYSVSREKKERFSLILESASTNQTSMYLCASSITGLEDTQYFGPGTRLTVL.

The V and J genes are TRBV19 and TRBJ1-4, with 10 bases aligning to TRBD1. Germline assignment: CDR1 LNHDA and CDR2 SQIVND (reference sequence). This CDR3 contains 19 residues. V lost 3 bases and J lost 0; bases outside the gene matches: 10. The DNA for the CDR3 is TGTGCCAGTAGTATCGGTGTGGGACAGGGGATATCAACTAATGAAAAACTGTTTTTT. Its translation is CASSIGVGQGISTNEKLFF.

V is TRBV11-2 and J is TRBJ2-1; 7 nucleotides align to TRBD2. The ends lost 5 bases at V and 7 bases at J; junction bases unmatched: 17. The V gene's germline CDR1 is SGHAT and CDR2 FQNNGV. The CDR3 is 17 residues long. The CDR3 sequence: CASSRELARGEGNEQFF. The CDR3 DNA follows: TGTGCCAGCAGCCGTGAACTAGCGAGAGGGGAAGGGAATGAGCAGTTCTTC.

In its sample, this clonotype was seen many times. This chain's CDR3 is CASTLNTEAFF. In nucleotides, the CDR3 is TGTGCCAGCACCCTTAACACTGAAGCTTTCTTT. This sequence joins TRBV7-9 and TRBJ1-1; D remains ambiguous. Looked up from germline, CDR1 is SEHNR and CDR2 is FQNEAQ (reference sequence). The CDR3 loop spans 11 amino acids. Trimming took 7 bases from V and 2 from J, leaving 5 bases between them.

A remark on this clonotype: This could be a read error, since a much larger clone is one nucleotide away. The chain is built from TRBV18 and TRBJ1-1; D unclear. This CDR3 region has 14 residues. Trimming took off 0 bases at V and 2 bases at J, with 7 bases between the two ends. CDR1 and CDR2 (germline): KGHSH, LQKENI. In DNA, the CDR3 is TGTGCCAGCTCACCACCAGGGATAAACACTGAAGCTTTCTTT. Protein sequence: CASSPPGINTEAFF.

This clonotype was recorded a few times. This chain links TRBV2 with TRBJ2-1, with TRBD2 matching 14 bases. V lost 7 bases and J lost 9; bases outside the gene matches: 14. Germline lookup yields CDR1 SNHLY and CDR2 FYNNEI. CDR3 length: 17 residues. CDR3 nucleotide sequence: TGTGCCAGCACCAAAGAGGGACTAGCGGGAGTCTTCCCTGAGCAGTTCTTC. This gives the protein CASTKEGLAGVFPEQFF.

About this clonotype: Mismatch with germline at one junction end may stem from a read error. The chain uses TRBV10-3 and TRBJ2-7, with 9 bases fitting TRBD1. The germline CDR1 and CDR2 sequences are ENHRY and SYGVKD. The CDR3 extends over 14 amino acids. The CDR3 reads CAIRGTGSSYKQYF. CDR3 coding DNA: TGTGCCATCAGAGGGACAGGGAGCTCCTACAAGCAGTACTTC.

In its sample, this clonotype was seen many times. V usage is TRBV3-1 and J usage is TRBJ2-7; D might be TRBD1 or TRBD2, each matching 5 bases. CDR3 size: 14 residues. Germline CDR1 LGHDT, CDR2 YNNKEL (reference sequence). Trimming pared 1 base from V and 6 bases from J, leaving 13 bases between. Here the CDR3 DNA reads TGTGCCAGCAGCCAAGCGGGGACCTTCTCCGAGCAGTACTTC. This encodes CASSQAGTFSEQYF.

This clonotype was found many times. DNA for the CDR3: TGTGCCAGCAGCGGGGACTACCAAGAGACCCAGTACTTC. It is translated as CASSGDYQETQYF. The chain uses TRBV2 and TRBJ2-5, with D possibly matching TRBD2 (6 bases). V lost 6 bases and J lost 0, with 8 bases in between. Germline V gene sequence: CDR1 SNHLY, CDR2 FYNNEI. The CDR3 consists of 13 residues.

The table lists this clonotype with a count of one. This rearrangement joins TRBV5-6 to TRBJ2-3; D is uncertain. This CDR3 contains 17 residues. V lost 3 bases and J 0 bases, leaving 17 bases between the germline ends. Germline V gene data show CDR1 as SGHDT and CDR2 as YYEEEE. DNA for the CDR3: TGTGCCAGCAGCTCCCACCGGATTACATCTAGCACAGATACGCAGTATTTT. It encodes CASSSHRITSSTDTQYF.

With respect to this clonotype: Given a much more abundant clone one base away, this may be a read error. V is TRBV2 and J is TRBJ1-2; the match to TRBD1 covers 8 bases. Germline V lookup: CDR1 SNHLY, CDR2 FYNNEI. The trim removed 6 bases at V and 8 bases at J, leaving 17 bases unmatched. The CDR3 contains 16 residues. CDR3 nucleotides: TGTGCCAGCAGGGGGACAGGTTCCGAGGGGTTTCACGGCTACACCTTC. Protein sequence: CASRGTGSEGFHGYTF.